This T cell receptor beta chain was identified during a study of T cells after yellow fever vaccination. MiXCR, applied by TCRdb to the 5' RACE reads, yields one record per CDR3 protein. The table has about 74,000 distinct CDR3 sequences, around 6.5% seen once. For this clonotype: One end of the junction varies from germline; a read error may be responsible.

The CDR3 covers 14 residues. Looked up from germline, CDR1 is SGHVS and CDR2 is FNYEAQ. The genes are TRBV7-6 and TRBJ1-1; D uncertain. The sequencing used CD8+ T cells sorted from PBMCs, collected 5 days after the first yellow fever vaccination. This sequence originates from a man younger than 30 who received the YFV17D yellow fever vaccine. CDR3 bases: TGTGCCAGCAGCTACTCGATCGGGGTAGGAGCCCCAATCTTT. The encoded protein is CASSYSIGVGAPIF.